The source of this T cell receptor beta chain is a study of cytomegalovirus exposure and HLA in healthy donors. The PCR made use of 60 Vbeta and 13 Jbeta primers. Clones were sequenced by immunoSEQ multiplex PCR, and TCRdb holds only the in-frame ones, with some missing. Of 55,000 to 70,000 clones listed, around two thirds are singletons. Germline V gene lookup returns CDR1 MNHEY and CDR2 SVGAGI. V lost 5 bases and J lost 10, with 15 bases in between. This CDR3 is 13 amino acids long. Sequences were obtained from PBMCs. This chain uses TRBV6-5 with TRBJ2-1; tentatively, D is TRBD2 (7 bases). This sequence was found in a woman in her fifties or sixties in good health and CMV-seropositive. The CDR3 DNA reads TGTGCCAGCAGTCCCTTCAGGGGAGGGGAGCAGTTCTTC. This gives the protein CASSPFRGGEQFF.